This T cell receptor (beta chain) was obtained from a study of blood T cell repertoires in COVID-19. Study-level background: Samples of COVID-19 (acute and convalescent) were obtained from the United States, Italy and Spain. The cDNA or gDNA used as material had been derived from T cells, B-cell-depleted T cells, or PBMCs.

This CDR3 is built from 15 residues. CDR1 and CDR2 from the germline V gene are DFQATT and SNEGSKA (reference sequence). The germline V and J ends were trimmed by 3 bases and 2 bases, with 14 bases remaining between them. Clones were sequenced by immunoSEQ multiplex PCR, and TCRdb holds only the in-frame ones, with some missing. Of 95,000 to 110,000 clones in the sample, roughly 91% were seen once. What was sequenced was peripheral blood. The sequence derives from a human donor in a cohort sampled during active COVID-19. The chain is built from TRBV20-1 and TRBJ2-1; possibly TRBD1 or TRBD2 for D (6 bases each). The CDR3 is CSASGGQGTYNEQFF. DNA of the CDR3: TGCAGTGCTAGTGGGGGGCAGGGGACCTACAATGAGCAGTTCTTC.